These 30 T cell receptor beta chains were sequenced from one sample in a study of blood T cell repertoires in COVID-19. TCRdb's copy holds only in-frame clones and misses some; the assay was immunoSEQ multiplex PCR. Among fewer than 250,000 clones listed, 84% were seen once. The sequenced material came from PBMCs or T cells enriched from blood (not recorded which). The origin of the receptors is a woman under 40 who had recovered from COVID-19.

This chain connects TRBV7-9 to TRBJ1-5; TRBD1 aligns across 11 bases. Looked up from germline, CDR1 is SEHNR and CDR2 is FQNEAQ (reference sequence). CDR3 length: 14 residues. Trimming cost V 5 bases and J 5 bases; bases outside gene matches: 2. The CDR3 DNA is TGTGCCAGCAGCCGGGGACAGGGGGATCAGCCCCAGCATTTT. It yields the protein CASSRGQGDQPQHF.

This chain uses TRBV4-2 with TRBJ1-3, with 8 bases identical to TRBD1. Germline assignment: CDR1 LGHNA and CDR2 YNFKEQ. The ends lost 3 bases at V and 0 bases at J; junction bases unmatched: 4. The length of the CDR3 is 16 residues. CDR3 sequence: CASSHSGQVSGNTIYF. As DNA, the CDR3 is TGTGCCAGCAGCCATTCGGGACAGGTCTCTGGAAACACCATATATTTT.

The rearrangement joins TRBV6-4 to TRBJ1-1; TRBD1 matches at 7 bases. Germline trimming cut 5 bases from V and 1 base from J; bases unmatched to any gene: 4. Germline lookup yields CDR1 MRHNA and CDR2 SNTAGT. CDR3 size: 14 residues. The CDR3 DNA reads as TGTGCCAGCAGTCTACAGGGGAAGAACACTGAAGCTTTCTTT. This gives the protein CASSLQGKNTEAFF.

This clone appeared a few times. This sequence joins TRBV27 and TRBJ2-5, with 7 bases aligning to TRBD1. V shed 6 bases and J 2 bases; nucleotides not matched to a gene: 12. The CDR3 is 16 residues long. Per germline, CDR1 MNHEY and CDR2 SMNVEV (reference sequence). In nucleotides, the CDR3 is TGTGCCAGCAGCCCTCGTGGCTGGGGACAGCAAGAGACCCAGTACTTC. This translates into CASSPRGWGQQETQYF.

V is TRBV10-3 and J is TRBJ2-7; D is undetermined. This CDR3 region has 12 residues. V lost 11 bases and J lost 6, with 17 bases in between. Germline CDR1 and CDR2: ENHRY and SYGVKD. CDR3 sequence reads: CASSREVGEQYV. DNA of the CDR3: TGTGCCTCCAGTCGTGAGGTCGGCGAGCAGTACGTC.

V gene TRBV21-1 combines with J gene TRBJ2-7; TRBD2, the table's D call, was not compared with the DNA. TRBV21-1 is a recognized pseudogene. CDR3 length: 17 amino acids. CDR3 sequence reads: CASSTRLAGGHLYEQYF. Here the CDR3 DNA reads TGTGCCAGCAGCACCCGACTAGCGGGAGGCCATCTTTACGAGCAGTACTTC.

The gene calls are TRBV24-1 and TRBJ1-1; no reliable D call. Trimming took off 3 bases at V and 0 bases at J, with 31 bases between the two ends. Per germline, CDR1 KGHDR and CDR2 SFDVKD. This CDR3 comprises 22 residues. The CDR3 DNA reads TGTGCCACCAGTGATCCCCGACACCTTCTATCGTTCCTCGCAGCCATGAACACTGAAGCTTTCTTT. Amino acids: CATSDPRHLLSFLAAMNTEAFF.

CDR3 residues: CASSPLGTEAFF. The CDR3 DNA follows: TGTGCCAGCAGCCCACTCGGCACTGAAGCTTTCTTT. The rearrangement links TRBV7-8 to TRBJ1-1; no definite D call. CDR3 length: 12 amino acids. V lost 5 bases, J lost 4 bases, and 8 bases lay in between. The V gene's germline CDR1 is SGHVS and CDR2 FQNEAQ.

J is TRBJ1-2 and V is TRBV28; tentative D call: TRBD1 (5 bases). Per germline, CDR1 MDHEN and CDR2 SYDVKM. V shed 6 bases and J shed 5 bases, with 16 bases lying between them. The CDR3 contains 14 residues. CDR3 region: CASSTDGGIYGYTF. The CDR3, as DNA: TGTGCCAGCAGCACAGACGGGGGGATTTATGGCTACACCTTC.

This rearrangement joins TRBV29-1 to TRBJ1-2; 7 nucleotides match TRBD1. CDR3 length: 12 amino acids. CDR1 is SQVTM and CDR2 is ANQGSEA in the germline V gene. Trimming took 6 bases from V and 7 from J; bases not matched to a gene: 8. The CDR3: CSVTGVWFGYTF. The CDR3 region has the DNA TGCAGCGTCACAGGGGTGTGGTTTGGCTACACCTTC.

The V gene is TRBV2, the J gene TRBJ2-3; no firm D call. The germline gives CDR1 SNHLY, CDR2 FYNNEI. V lost 7 bases, J lost 1 base, and 6 bases lay in between. The CDR3 loop spans 12 amino acids. The DNA for the CDR3 is TGTGCCAGCAATCTCGGCACAGATACGCAGTATTTT. Translating it yields CASNLGTDTQYF.

The chain employs TRBV12-3 or TRBV12-4 and TRBJ2-3, with a possible D match to TRBD1 (6 bases). Deletions cut 7 bases from V and 7 bases from J, with 12 bases between. This CDR3 comprises 12 residues. CDR3 protein: CASITTGYTQYF. CDR3 sequence (DNA): TGTGCCAGCATCACAACAGGGTATACGCAGTATTTT.

The V gene is TRBV3-1 (or the pseudogene TRBV3-2), the J gene TRBJ2-1; 9 nucleotides match TRBD1. CDR1 and CDR2 from the germline V gene are LGHDT and YNNKEL (reference sequence). The CDR3 spans 18 residues. V shed 2 bases and J 1 base; nucleotides not matched to a gene: 9. CDR3 sequence reads: CASSQRGTGTNSYNEQFF. Written as DNA, the CDR3 is TGTGCCAGCAGCCAACGCGGGACAGGGACAAATTCCTACAATGAGCAGTTCTTC.

V and J are TRBV7-3 and TRBJ2-6, with D possibly being TRBD1 (5 bases). Germline CDR1 SGHTA, CDR2 FQGTGA. Trimming removed 2 bases at V and 3 bases at J, with 17 bases between. There are 18 residues in the CDR3. The CDR3 DNA sequence: TGTGCCAGCAGCTTAGTTGCGTCCCTCCAGGGTGGGGCCAACGTCCTGACTTTC. Amino acid sequence: CASSLVASLQGGANVLTF.

The chain recombines TRBV28 with TRBJ1-5; TRBD1 might be the D (6 bases). The germline V gene has CDR1 MDHEN and CDR2 SYDVKM. The CDR3 loop spans 15 amino acids. V lost 7 bases and J lost 4, with 17 bases in between. The chain's CDR3 is CASNGWGQRNQPQHF. CDR3 bases: TGTGCCAGCAACGGTTGGGGACAACGGAATCAGCCCCAGCATTTT.

This sequence joins TRBV3-1 (or the pseudogene TRBV3-2) and TRBJ2-2; D may be TRBD1 (5 bases). V lost 2 bases and J 1 base, leaving 11 bases between the germline ends. This CDR3 region has 16 residues. Germline V gene lookup returns CDR1 LGHDT and CDR2 YNNKEL (reference sequence). The DNA of the CDR3 is TGTGCCAGCAGCCAAAGGGCCACAGGGAACACCGGGGAGCTGTTTTTT. It codes for CASSQRATGNTGELFF.

The chain is built from TRBV7-2 and TRBJ1-6, with a tentative D call TRBD1 (6 bases). The CDR3 totals 13 residues. Germline-derived CDR1 and CDR2 are SGHTA and FQGNSA. Trimming removed 5 bases at V and 6 bases at J, with 8 bases between. This CDR3 is CASSGQRNSPLHF. The CDR3 coding sequence is TGTGCCAGCAGCGGACAGCGTAATTCACCCCTCCACTTT.

This rearrangement joins TRBV2 to TRBJ1-5, with 9 bases identical to TRBD1. The CDR3 extends over 17 amino acids. Per germline, CDR1 SNHLY and CDR2 FYNNEI. V lost 6 bases to trimming and J lost 5 bases; unmatched junction nucleotides: 14. The CDR3 DNA follows: TGTGCCAGCAGCGACGCGGACAGGGGCCTTCAATATCAGCCCCAGCATTTT. It translates to CASSDADRGLQYQPQHF. The full variable domain, its missing parts supplied by reference TRBV2 and TRBJ1-5, is EPEVTQTPSHQVTQMGQEVILRCVPISNHLYFYWYRQILGQKVEFLVSFYNNEISEKSEIFDDQFSVERPDGSNFTLKIRSTKLEDSAMYFCASSDADRGLQYQPQHFGDGTRLSIL.

The chain combines TRBV27 with TRBJ2-7, with 10 positions matching TRBD2. Germline CDR1 MNHEY, CDR2 SMNVEV (reference sequence). The trim removed 4 bases at V and 0 bases at J, leaving 6 bases unmatched. The CDR3 covers 16 residues. DNA of the CDR3: TGTGCCAGCAGTTCCCCCACTAGCGGGACCTCCTACGAGCAGTACTTC. Translated: CASSSPTSGTSYEQYF.

The chain links TRBV28 to TRBJ1-1, with D perhaps TRBD1 (5 bases). The CDR3 extends over 14 amino acids. CDR1 and CDR2 from the germline V gene are MDHEN and SYDVKM. V lost 7 bases to trimming and J lost 2 bases, with 14 bases between them. The CDR3 DNA is TGTGCCAGCATACAGGCCAGAGTCAACACTGAAGCTTTCTTT. Residues: CASIQARVNTEAFF.

The sample holds a few counts of this clone. V and J are TRBV28 and TRBJ2-1; maybe TRBD1 (5 bases). V was shortened by 3 bases and J by 9 bases, with 15 bases between the two germline ends. The CDR3 runs to 14 residues. CDR1 is MDHEN, CDR2 SYDVKM, per germline. The CDR3 is CASSFGGAKTEQFF. The CDR3 DNA is TGTGCCAGCAGTTTCGGTGGGGCTAAGACTGAGCAGTTCTTC.

The rearrangement links TRBV29-1 to TRBJ2-7; D not resolved. V gave up 5 bases and J gave up 1 base, with 3 bases separating them. This CDR3 has 10 amino acids. Looked up from germline, CDR1 is SQVTM and CDR2 is ANQGSEA. CDR3 DNA: TGCAGCGTTCGTTCCTACGAGCAGTACTTC. This encodes CSVRSYEQYF.

A note on this clone: This sample also contains other DNA sequences that code for the same CDR3. The CDR3 bases are TGTGCCAGCAGCTTTAAGGGGGGGACTGAAGCTTTCTTT. It yields the protein CASSFKGGTEAFF. The chain couples TRBV7-9 to TRBJ1-1, with D possibly matching TRBD1 (6 bases). With 3 bases removed from V and 5 bases from J, the gap between germline ends came to 10 bases. The germline CDR1 and CDR2 sequences are SEHNR and FQNEAQ (reference sequence). CDR3 length equals 13 residues. Based on the CDR3 plus reference TRBV7-9 and TRBJ1-1, the full variable domain is DTGVSQNPRHKITKRGQNVTFRCDPISEHNRLYWYRQTLGQGPEFLTYFQNEAQLEKSRLLSDRFSAERPKGSFSTLEIQRTEQGDSAMYLCASSFKGGTEAFFGQGTRLTVV.

CDR3 sequence (DNA): TGCGCCAGCAGCTTGGTCCAGGCTACTGAAGCTTTCTTT. This sequence encodes CASSLVQATEAFF. The V call is TRBV5-1, the J call TRBJ1-1; D gene unclear. CDR3 length: 13 residues. Germline V gene lookup returns CDR1 SGHRS and CDR2 YFSETQ. V lost 0 bases, J lost 5 bases, and 8 bases lay in between.

The genes are TRBV29-1 and TRBJ2-7; D remains unclear. Germline CDR1 reads SQVTM; CDR2 reads ANQGSEA. V was pared by 3 bases and J by 7 bases, with 10 bases between. CDR3 size: 11 residues. The CDR3 DNA reads as TGCAGCGTTGACATGAACAGAGAGCAGTACTTC. This sequence encodes CSVDMNREQYF.

The genes are TRBV7-2 and TRBJ1-6; weak D call: TRBD1 (5 bases). Germline assignment: CDR1 SGHTA and CDR2 FQGNSA. Trimming removed 2 bases at V and 0 bases at J, with 8 bases between. This CDR3 comprises 16 residues. This CDR3 is CASSLQGNSYNSPLHF. CDR3 DNA sequence: TGTGCCAGCAGCTTACAGGGAAACTCCTATAATTCACCCCTCCACTTT.

The CDR3 region is CASSVPRTSPYVVLTDTQYF. Written as DNA, the CDR3 is TGTGCCAGCAGCGTACCCAGGACTAGCCCCTATGTTGTACTCACAGATACGCAGTATTTT. The V gene is TRBV9, the J gene TRBJ2-3; 8 bases are a match to TRBD2. The CDR3 length is 20 residues. The germline CDR1 and CDR2 sequences are SGDLS and YYNGEE. V shed 1 base and J 2 bases; nucleotides not matched to a gene: 18.

This clone has a single count. The chain links TRBV29-1 to TRBJ2-7; maybe TRBD2 (6 bases). CDR1 SQVTM and CDR2 ANQGSEA come from the germline V gene. Trimming shortened V by 0 bases and J by 6 bases, and 9 bases separated the two germline ends. The CDR3 spans 12 residues. This CDR3 reads CSVEDQGGEQYF. The CDR3 DNA is TGCAGCGTTGAAGATCAGGGAGGCGAGCAGTACTTC.

The chain is built from TRBV29-1 and TRBJ1-1, with TRBD1 identical over 7 bases. Germline V gene lookup returns CDR1 SQVTM and CDR2 ANQGSEA. The CDR3 has 13 amino acids. V was pared by 5 bases and J by 5 bases, with 8 bases of the junction left unmatched. The CDR3 loop reads CSVKQGSGTEAFF. The CDR3, as DNA: TGCAGCGTTAAACAGGGGAGCGGGACTGAAGCTTTCTTT.

The V and J genes are TRBV28 and TRBJ2-7; possibly TRBD2 for D (6 bases). CDR1 and CDR2 (germline): MDHEN, SYDVKM. The CDR3 length is 14 residues. V lost 7 bases and J 3 bases, leaving 16 bases between the germline ends. CDR3 nucleotide sequence: TGTGCCAGCACTGCTTCTGGGGGGTTCTACGAGCAGTACTTC. It is translated as CASTASGGFYEQYF. Full variable domain (outside the CDR3, taken from reference TRBV28 and TRBJ2-7): DVKVTQSSRYLVKRTGEKVFLECVQDMDHENMFWYRQDPGLGLRLIYFSYDVKMKEKGDIPEGYSVSREKKERFSLILESASTNQTSMYLCASTASGGFYEQYFGPGTRLTVT.